Presented here are 19 T cell receptor beta chains from one specimen sequenced in a study of blood T cell repertoires in COVID-19. Method: immunoSEQ multiplex PCR; TCRdb's copy keeps in-frame clones and lacks some. Of a few hundred thousand clones listed, 80% to 85% are singletons. Sequenced material: PBMCs or T cells enriched from blood (not recorded which). The receptor source for this set is a woman aged 45-59 years who had recovered from COVID-19.

This rearrangement joins TRBV6-5 to TRBJ2-3; D gene uncertain. Per the germline V gene, CDR1 is MNHEY and CDR2 is SVGAGI. The V end was cut by 10 bases, the J end by 5 bases, with 19 bases between. The CDR3 covers 14 residues. DNA of the CDR3: TGTGCCACTTCGATGGGTCGAGGCCTAGATACGCAGTATTTT. As protein: CATSMGRGLDTQYF.

The V call is TRBV20-1, the J call TRBJ2-7; tentatively, D is TRBD2 (5 bases). Trimming shortened V by 6 bases and J by 2 bases, and 8 bases separated the two germline ends. Germline V gene sequence: CDR1 DFQATT, CDR2 SNEGSKA (reference sequence). This CDR3 region has 11 residues. CDR3 DNA sequence: TGCAGTGCCCCGGGGACCTACGAGCAGTACTTC. Its protein is CSAPGTYEQYF.

The chain is built from TRBV30 and TRBJ2-7; D is possibly TRBD1 (6 bases). Germline lookup yields CDR1 GTSNPN and CDR2 SVGIG (reference sequence). The CDR3 runs to 13 residues. The V end was cut by 1 base, the J end by 8 bases, with 15 bases between. The CDR3 loop reads CAWSDSGWGQQYF. The DNA of the CDR3 is TGTGCCTGGAGTGATTCGGGATGGGGGCAGCAGTACTTC.

The rearrangement joins TRBV19 to TRBJ1-5; TRBD1 matches 7 bases. The CDR3 covers 17 residues. CDR1 LNHDA and CDR2 SQIVND come from the germline V gene (reference sequence). V trimming: 3 bases; J trimming: 0 bases; junction bases outside the gene matches: 8. The CDR3 loop is CASSIRVGQFSNQPQHF. As DNA, the CDR3 is TGTGCCAGTAGTATCAGAGTGGGACAGTTTAGCAATCAGCCCCAGCATTTT.

The V and J genes are TRBV15 and TRBJ1-1; D ambiguous. The V gene lost 5 bases and the J gene lost 5 bases, with 9 bases spanning the gap. This CDR3 is 12 amino acids long. Germline CDR1 and CDR2: LNHNV and YYDKDF (reference sequence). The CDR3 nucleotides are TGTGCCACCAGCCTAGGGAGGACTGAAGCTTTCTTT. This sequence encodes CATSLGRTEAFF.

The chain carries TRBV13 and TRBJ2-6; unclear D gene. Looked up from germline, CDR1 is PRHDT and CDR2 is FYEKMQ (reference sequence). This CDR3 has 16 amino acids. V shed 2 bases and J shed 2 bases, with 10 bases lying between them. CDR3 coding DNA: TGTGCCAGCAGCTTAACCTTCAGGACTGGGGCCAACGTCCTGACTTTC. It encodes CASSLTFRTGANVLTF.

V gene TRBV6-2 or TRBV6-3 combines with J gene TRBJ2-5, with D possibly matching TRBD2 (6 bases). Trimming removed 6 bases from V and 4 bases from J, with 15 bases in between. The CDR3 runs 14 residues. Germline CDR1 MNHEY, CDR2 SVGEGT. CDR3 sequence reads: CASSPTMGGETQYF. The CDR3 DNA reads TGTGCCAGCAGCCCAACTATGGGGGGAGAGACCCAGTACTTC.

The genes are TRBV14 and TRBJ2-5; 8 nucleotides match TRBD1. The V segment lost 3 bases and the J segment 5 bases; nucleotides outside the gene matches: 11. This CDR3 comprises 16 residues. CDR1 is SGHDN and CDR2 is FVKESK in the germline V gene. The CDR3 DNA is TGTGCCAGCAGCCATGGGGCAGGGGGCGATCCGGAGACCCAGTACTTC. This codes for CASSHGAGGDPETQYF.

The CDR3 spells CASSSRSGRGYTDTQYF. DNA for the CDR3: TGTGCCAGCAGCTCGAGGAGTGGGCGGGGATACACAGATACGCAGTATTTT. The J gene is TRBJ2-3, the V gene TRBV7-2; possibly TRBD2 for D (6 bases). The germline gives CDR1 SGHTA, CDR2 FQGNSA. The CDR3 sequence is 17 residues long. V lost 4 bases and J lost 2, with 19 bases in between.

J is TRBJ1-2 and V is TRBV11-2, with D perhaps matching TRBD1 (5 bases). The CDR3 has 14 residues. Germline CDR1 SGHAT, CDR2 FQNNGV. V was pared by 1 base and J by 7 bases, with 13 bases between. DNA of the CDR3: TGTGCCAGCAGCTTAGCCCAGGGAAAGAGTGGCTACACCTTC. Protein product: CASSLAQGKSGYTF.

The chain joins TRBV27 to TRBJ1-2; 8 nucleotides line up with TRBD1. CDR1 is MNHEY and CDR2 is SMNVEV in the germline V gene (reference sequence). V lost 5 bases to trimming and J lost 1 base; unmatched junction nucleotides: 12. The CDR3 contains 17 residues. In DNA, the CDR3 is TGTGCCAGCAGTACTTGGGACAGGAGCCTTGGTAACTATGGCTACACCTTC. This gives the protein CASSTWDRSLGNYGYTF.

The chain joins TRBV14 to TRBJ1-2, with D hard to call. This CDR3 spans 14 amino acids. Trimming stripped 0 bases from V and 4 bases from J, with 9 bases between. CDR1 and CDR2 (germline): SGHDN, FVKESK. The CDR3 region is CASSQDRRGYGYTF. The CDR3 nucleotides read TGTGCCAGCAGCCAAGATCGCAGAGGCTATGGCTACACCTTC. Full variable domain (missing parts from reference TRBV14 and TRBJ1-2): EAGVTQFPSHSVIEKGQTVTLRCDPISGHDNLYWYRRVMGKEIKFLLHFVKESKQDESGMPNNRFLAERTGGTYSTLKVQPAELEDSGVYFCASSQDRRGYGYTFGSGTRLTVV.

This clone was found a few times. The chain couples TRBV23-1 to TRBJ2-1, with 12 nucleotides matching TRBD2. TRBV23-1 is an open reading frame whose function is uncertain. The CDR3 runs 17 residues. V lost 2 bases to trimming and J lost 9 bases; unmatched junction nucleotides: 11. The CDR3 DNA reads as TGCGCCAGCAGTCAAAGGGGGTTAGGACTAGCGGGAAGTGAGCAGTTCTTC. Protein product: CASSQRGLGLAGSEQFF.

This clone appeared once. This chain links TRBV18 with TRBJ1-4, with D maybe TRBD1 (6 bases). Trimming removed 4 bases from V and 5 bases from J, with 11 bases in between. Germline V gene data show CDR1 as KGHSH and CDR2 as LQKENI. The CDR3 runs 14 residues. This chain's CDR3 is CASSQQGSNEKLFF. The CDR3 DNA follows: TGTGCCAGCTCACAGCAGGGGTCGAATGAAAAACTGTTTTTT. Based on the CDR3 plus reference TRBV18 and TRBJ1-4, the full variable domain is NAGVMQNPRHLVRRRGQEARLRCSPMKGHSHVYWYRQLPEEGLKFMVYLQKENIIDESGMPKERFSAEFPKEGPSILRIQQVVRGDSAAYFCASSQQGSNEKLFFGSGTQLSVL.

The CDR3 sequence: CASSQQGAGEKLFF. The CDR3 nucleotides read TGTGCCAGCAGCCAACAGGGGGCTGGAGAAAAACTGTTTTTT. V and J are TRBV27 and TRBJ1-4; 9 bases are shared with TRBD1. Germline assignment: CDR1 MNHEY and CDR2 SMNVEV (reference sequence). V lost 6 bases, J lost 8 bases, and 7 bases stayed unmatched. The CDR3 extends over 14 amino acids.

This clone came up once. CDR3 sequence reads: CASSPGQYYEQYF. For the CDR3, the DNA is TGTGCCAGCAGTCCGGGACAATACTACGAGCAGTACTTC. This sequence joins TRBV6-5 and TRBJ2-7, with a possible D match to TRBD1 (6 bases). The V and J ends lost 5 bases and 3 bases respectively, with 11 bases between them. Germline V lookup: CDR1 MNHEY, CDR2 SVGAGI. The CDR3 covers 13 residues.

The rearrangement links TRBV6-5 to TRBJ2-5; 10 nucleotides align to TRBD2. This CDR3 contains 15 residues. Losses at the gene ends were 8 bases for V and 5 bases for J; bases not matched to a gene: 11. Germline-derived CDR1 and CDR2 are MNHEY and SVGAGI. CDR3 residues: CASEESGGAWETQYF. In nucleotides, the CDR3 is TGTGCCAGCGAGGAAAGCGGGGGGGCGTGGGAGACCCAGTACTTC.

The chain recombines TRBV4-3 with TRBJ1-2, with D possibly matching TRBD1 (5 bases). Looked up from germline, CDR1 is LGHNA and CDR2 is YSLEER. This CDR3 has 16 residues. V gave up 0 bases and J gave up 8 bases, with 19 bases separating them. The CDR3 sequence is CASSQDVWWAGQGYTF. Here the CDR3 DNA reads TGCGCCAGCAGCCAAGATGTTTGGTGGGCAGGGCAAGGCTACACCTTC.

This CDR3 is CASIHDSYEQYF. For the CDR3, the DNA is TGCGCCAGCATACACGACTCCTACGAGCAGTACTTC. This sequence joins TRBV10-2 and TRBJ2-7; D not resolved. CDR3 length equals 12 residues. The V gene's germline CDR1 is WSHSY and CDR2 SAAADI. The V end was cut by 7 bases, the J end by 0 bases, with 7 bases between.